This entry describes one TCR beta chain. From germline, CDR1 is SGHKS and CDR2 YYEKEE (reference sequence). Trimming at V came to 5 bases and at J to 2 bases, leaving 4 bases not matched to a gene. The CDR3 is 14 amino acids. This record comes from a study of blood T cell repertoires in COVID-19. As processed by the authors: Quantification of nucleated cells was approximated via reference gene primer amplification. TCRdb keeps only in-frame clones here, not all; method: immunoSEQ multiplex PCR. V, J and clone size are taken as reported in that table, and D and trimming were inferred from the DNA itself. The repertoire holds about 98,000 clones, with nearly 90% as singletons.

The source of this sequence is a man between 65 and 79 years old with acute or convalescent COVID-19. The chain recombines TRBV5-5 with TRBJ1-2, with TRBD1 identical over 9 bases. The sequenced sample consisted of peripheral blood. This CDR3 is CASSWGQGNYGYTF. DNA of the CDR3: TGTGCCAGCAGTTGGGGACAGGGAAACTATGGCTACACCTTC.